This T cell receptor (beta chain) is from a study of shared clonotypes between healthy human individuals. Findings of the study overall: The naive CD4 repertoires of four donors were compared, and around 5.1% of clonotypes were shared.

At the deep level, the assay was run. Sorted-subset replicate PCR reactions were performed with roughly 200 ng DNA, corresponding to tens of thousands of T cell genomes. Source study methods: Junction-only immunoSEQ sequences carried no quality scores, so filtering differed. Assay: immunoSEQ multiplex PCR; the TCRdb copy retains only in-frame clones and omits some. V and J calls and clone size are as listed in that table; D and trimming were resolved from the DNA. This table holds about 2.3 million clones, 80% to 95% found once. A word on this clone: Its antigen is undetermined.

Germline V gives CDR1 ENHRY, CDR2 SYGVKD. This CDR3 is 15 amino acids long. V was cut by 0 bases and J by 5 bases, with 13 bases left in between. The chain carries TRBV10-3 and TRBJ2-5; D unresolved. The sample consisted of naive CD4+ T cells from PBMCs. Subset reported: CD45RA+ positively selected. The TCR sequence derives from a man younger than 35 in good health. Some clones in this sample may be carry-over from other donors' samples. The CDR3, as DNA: TGTGCCATCAGTGAGTCGTTCGGCCGTGTTGAGACCCAGTACTTC. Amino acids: CAISESFGRVETQYF.